Sequencing of this TCR beta chain was carried out in a study of shared T cell receptors in the human thymus. Looked up from germline, CDR1 is MNHEY and CDR2 is SMNVEV (reference sequence). This CDR3 is built from 16 residues. With 5 bases removed from V and 7 bases from J, the gap between germline ends came to 24 bases. Only in-frame clones appear in the TCRdb table, and some are missing; sequencing was by immunoSEQ multiplex PCR. The repertoire holds 500,000 to 750,000 clones, around nine tenths seen once, with around 0.01% in the top ten. A single count supports this clone. The same data also went into a second study, on human thymus T cells. That study adds: Resections removed during corrective heart surgery provided the thymus tissue used. Across thymic and blood repertoires, the usage of V and J genes appeared to be biased. Related studies found that unrelated individuals share highly overlapping thymic repertoires.

Material: thymocytes. This rearrangement joins TRBV27 to TRBJ2-7; weak D call: TRBD1 (6 bases). This clonotype was obtained from a boy in the first two years of life with a congenital heart defect. The CDR3 protein is CASSTFGQFDLREQYF. The CDR3 nucleotides are TGTGCCAGCAGTACGTTCGGACAGTTTGACCTACGGGAGCAGTACTTC.